This T cell receptor beta chain was obtained from a study of blood T cell repertoires in COVID-19. Background on the study: Acute-phase and convalescent COVID-19 samples originated in the United States, Italy and Spain.

One Seattle source followed patients from active infection through their disease course. The method was immunoSEQ multiplex PCR; TCRdb's version includes in-frame clones alone and lacks a portion of them. The sample comprises more than 300,000 clones, more than 75% of which are singletons, and about 9.4% rests with the top ten. The germline CDR1 and CDR2 sequences are MGHRA and YSYEKL. Deletions cut 1 base from V and 0 bases from J, with 10 bases between. CDR3 length equals 16 residues. The TCR originated in a woman in her 30s with COVID-19, enrolled during active disease. Sequenced sample: peripheral blood. The chain joins TRBV4-1 to TRBJ2-1, with D unclear. The CDR3 DNA reads TGCGCCAGCAGCCAAGGGCTGGTTGGCTCCTACAATGAGCAGTTCTTC. Amino acid sequence: CASSQGLVGSYNEQFF.